This passage covers 3 T cell receptor beta chains from one sample sequenced in a study of T cells in Graves' hyperthyroidism and ophthalmopathy. Amplification yielded TCR beta CDR3 regions, with RNA transcripts as the source. TCR CDR3 underwent first-round RT-PCR with the HTBI primer set. TCRdb itself ran the multiplex PCR reads through MiXCR, one entry per CDR3 protein. The sample carries 600,000 or so distinct CDR3 sequences, roughly 50% recorded once. Sequences were obtained from peripheral blood or thyroid tissue (not recorded which). The receptor set was obtained from a woman aged 18-29 years with Graves' hyperthyroidism.

Of note for this clonotype: An end of the junction differs from the germline gene, which may be a read error. The chain joins TRBV24-1 to TRBJ1-3; D ambiguous. Germline assignment: CDR1 KGHDR and CDR2 SFDVKD. This CDR3 contains 12 residues. CDR3 nucleotide sequence: TGTGCCAGCAGTGATCGGGGAAACACCATATATTTT. Translated: CASSDRGNTIYF.

In this sample, this clonotype turned up many times. The chain joins TRBV7-9 to TRBJ1-2; possible D gene TRBD1, 5 bases. CDR3 length equals 14 residues. Germline-derived CDR1 and CDR2 are SEHNR and FQNEAQ (reference sequence). Trimming removed 5 bases at V and 7 bases at J, with 17 bases between. The CDR3 region has the DNA TGTGCCAGCAGCCCGAGGGGCCAGGGACGTGGCTACACCTTC. Translation: CASSPRGQGRGYTF. Full variable domain (rest looked up from reference TRBV7-9 and TRBJ1-2): DTGVSQNPRHKITKRGQNVTFRCDPISEHNRLYWYRQTLGQGPEFLTYFQNEAQLEKSRLLSDRFSAERPKGSFSTLEIQRTEQGDSAMYLCASSPRGQGRGYTFGSGTRLTVV.

This clonotype was seen at least ten times. This chain uses TRBV24-1 with TRBJ2-2, with D uncertain. Germline V gene data show CDR1 as KGHDR and CDR2 as SFDVKD. This CDR3 is built from 11 residues. V was clipped by 9 bases and J by 5 bases, with 6 bases between them. CDR3 coding DNA: TGTGCCACCGCTGGAACCGGGGAGCTGTTTTTT. Amino acid sequence: CATAGTGELFF.